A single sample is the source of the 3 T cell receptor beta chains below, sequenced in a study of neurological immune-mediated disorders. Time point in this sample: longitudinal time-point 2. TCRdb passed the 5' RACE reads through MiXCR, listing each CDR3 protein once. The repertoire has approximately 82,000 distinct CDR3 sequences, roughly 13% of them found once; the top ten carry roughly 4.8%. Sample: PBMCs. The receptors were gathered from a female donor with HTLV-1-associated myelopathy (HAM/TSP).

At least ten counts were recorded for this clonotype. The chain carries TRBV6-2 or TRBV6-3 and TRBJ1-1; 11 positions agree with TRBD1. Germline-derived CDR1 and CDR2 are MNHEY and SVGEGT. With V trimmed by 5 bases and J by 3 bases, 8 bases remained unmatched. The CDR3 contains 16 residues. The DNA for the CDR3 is TGTGCCAGCAGTGAATGGGACAGGGGGATGGACACTGAAGCTTTCTTT. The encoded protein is CASSEWDRGMDTEAFF.

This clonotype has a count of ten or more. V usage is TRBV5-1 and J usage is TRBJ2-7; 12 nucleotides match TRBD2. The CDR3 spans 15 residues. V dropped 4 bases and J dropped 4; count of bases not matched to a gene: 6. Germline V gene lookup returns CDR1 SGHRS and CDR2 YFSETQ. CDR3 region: CASSRSSGGAYEQYF. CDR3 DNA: TGCGCCAGCAGCCGCTCTAGCGGGGGGGCATACGAGCAGTACTTC.

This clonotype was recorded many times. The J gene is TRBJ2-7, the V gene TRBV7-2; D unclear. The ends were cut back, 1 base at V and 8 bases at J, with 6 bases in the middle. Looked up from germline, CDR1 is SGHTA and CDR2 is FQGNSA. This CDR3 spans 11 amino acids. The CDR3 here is CASSLEVKQYF. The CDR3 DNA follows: TGTGCCAGCAGCTTAGAGGTAAAGCAGTACTTC.